This is a list of T cell receptor beta chains from one sample in a study of Graves' ophthalmopathy and Graves' hyperthyroidism. In TCRdb, the multiplex PCR reads were re-called with MiXCR into one record per CDR3 protein. Here the sample spans hundreds of thousands of distinct CDR3 sequences, just over 40% being singletons. Specimen: peripheral blood. The receptors stem from an adult man with Graves' ophthalmopathy. The CDR3 runs from the conserved cysteine through the conserved F or W. D genes are given only for firm matches. A clone size is listed for some rows: how often the clone was seen (once, few, many), or a class if it is expanded.

d_gene: .; abundance: .; j_gene: TRBJ2-7; v_gene: TRBV20-1; CDR3aa: CSARHYEQYF; CDR3nt: TGCAGTGCTAGACACTACGAGCAGTACTTC
d_gene: .; abundance: few; j_gene: TRBJ2-5; v_gene: TRBV5-8; CDR3aa: CASSLADSKETQYF; CDR3nt: TGTGCCAGCAGCTTGGCGGACAGTAAAGAGACCCAGTACTTC
d_gene: .; abundance: many; j_gene: TRBJ1-3; v_gene: TRBV2; CDR3aa: CASSRDASGNTIYF; CDR3nt: TGTGCCAGCAGCCGGGACGCCTCTGGAAACACCATATATTTT
d_gene: TRBD1; abundance: many; j_gene: TRBJ2-7; v_gene: TRBV7-2; CDR3aa: CASSPDRSTGEQYF; CDR3nt: TGTGCCAGCAGCCCGGACAGGAGTACGGGCGAGCAGTACTTC
d_gene: .; abundance: many; j_gene: TRBJ2-7; v_gene: TRBV6-5; CDR3aa: CASSYSDIPYEQYF; CDR3nt: TGTGCCAGCAGTTACTCGGACATCCCCTACGAGCAGTACTTC
d_gene: .; abundance: .; j_gene: TRBJ2-4; v_gene: TRBV7-2; CDR3aa: CASSLYGAIIAKNIQYF; CDR3nt: TGTGCCAGCAGCTTATACGGGGCGATCATAGCCAAAAACATTCAGTACTTC
d_gene: TRBD1; abundance: many; j_gene: TRBJ2-5; v_gene: TRBV29-1; CDR3aa: CSVRTGPETQYF; CDR3nt: TGCAGCGTTAGGACAGGGCCAGAGACCCAGTACTTC
d_gene: .; abundance: .; j_gene: TRBJ2-5; v_gene: TRBV20-1; CDR3aa: CSASGNYQETQYF; CDR3nt: TGCAGTGCTAGCGGGAACTATCAAGAGACCCAGTACTTC
d_gene: .; abundance: many; j_gene: TRBJ2-7; v_gene: TRBV15; CDR3aa: CATSTRDSSYEQYF; CDR3nt: TGTGCCACCAGCACGCGGGACAGCTCCTACGAGCAGTACTTC
d_gene: .; abundance: many; j_gene: TRBJ1-1; v_gene: TRBV2; CDR3aa: CASSEVRRWVEAFF; CDR3nt: TGTGCCAGCAGTGAAGTACGGCGATGGGTTGAAGCTTTCTTT
d_gene: TRBD1; abundance: many; j_gene: TRBJ1-2; v_gene: TRBV7-9; CDR3aa: CASSSQGADGYTF; CDR3nt: TGTGCCAGCAGCTCACAGGGGGCGGATGGCTACACCTTC
d_gene: .; abundance: many; j_gene: TRBJ1-5; v_gene: TRBV7-6; CDR3aa: CASSLMTALNQPQHF; CDR3nt: TGTGCCAGCAGCTTAATGACGGCCCTCAATCAGCCCCAGCATTTT
d_gene: .; abundance: .; j_gene: TRBJ2-7; v_gene: TRBV10-3; CDR3aa: CATGPGYEQYF; CDR3nt: TGTGCCACCGGCCCCGGATACGAGCAGTACTTC
d_gene: .; abundance: few; j_gene: TRBJ2-7; v_gene: TRBV10-3; CDR3aa: CASSYSWQGSYEQYF; CDR3nt: TGTGCCAGCAGTTACTCGTGGCAGGGATCCTACGAGCAGTACTTC
d_gene: TRBD2; abundance: few; j_gene: TRBJ2-7; v_gene: TRBV4-1; CDR3aa: CASSRGGESYEQYF; CDR3nt: TGCGCCAGCAGCCGCGGGGGGGAATCCTACGAGCAGTACTTC
d_gene: .; abundance: few; j_gene: TRBJ1-5; v_gene: TRBV20-1; CDR3aa: CSARDLREGQPQHF; CDR3nt: TGCAGTGCTAGAGATCTCAGGGAGGGTCAGCCCCAGCATTTT
d_gene: TRBD1; abundance: .; j_gene: TRBJ1-2; v_gene: TRBV5-1; CDR3aa: CASSLTGQGEGYTF; CDR3nt: TGCGCCAGCAGCTTGACCGGACAGGGGGAAGGCTACACCTTC
d_gene: .; abundance: many; j_gene: TRBJ2-6; v_gene: TRBV19; CDR3aa: CASSPSASGANVLTF; CDR3nt: TGTGCCAGTAGTCCCTCGGCCTCTGGGGCCAACGTCCTGACTTTC